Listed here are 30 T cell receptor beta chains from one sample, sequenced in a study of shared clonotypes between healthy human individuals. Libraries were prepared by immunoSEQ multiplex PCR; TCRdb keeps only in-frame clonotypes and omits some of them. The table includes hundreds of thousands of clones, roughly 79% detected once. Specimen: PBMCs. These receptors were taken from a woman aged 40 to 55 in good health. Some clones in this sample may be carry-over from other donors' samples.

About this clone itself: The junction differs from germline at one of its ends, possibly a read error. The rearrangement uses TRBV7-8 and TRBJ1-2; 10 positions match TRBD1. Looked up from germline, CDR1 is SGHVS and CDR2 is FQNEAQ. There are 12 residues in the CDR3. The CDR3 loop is CASSVRTGGPNF. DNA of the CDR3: TGTGCCAGCAGCGTGAGGACAGGGGGGCCTAACTTC.

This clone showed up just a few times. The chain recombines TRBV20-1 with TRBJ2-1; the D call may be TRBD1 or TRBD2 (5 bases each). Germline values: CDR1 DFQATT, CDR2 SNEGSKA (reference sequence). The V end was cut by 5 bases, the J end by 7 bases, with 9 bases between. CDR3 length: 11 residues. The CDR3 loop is CSAGGVNEQFF. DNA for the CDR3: TGCAGTGCTGGGGGAGTTAATGAGCAGTTCTTC.

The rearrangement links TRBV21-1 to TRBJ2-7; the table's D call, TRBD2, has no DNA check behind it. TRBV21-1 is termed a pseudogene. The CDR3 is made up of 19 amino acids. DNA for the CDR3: TGTGCCAGCAGCAGCCGGACTGCGCGGGAGGGCCTCAGCTCCTACGAGCAGTACTTC. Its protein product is CASSSRTAREGLSSYEQYF.

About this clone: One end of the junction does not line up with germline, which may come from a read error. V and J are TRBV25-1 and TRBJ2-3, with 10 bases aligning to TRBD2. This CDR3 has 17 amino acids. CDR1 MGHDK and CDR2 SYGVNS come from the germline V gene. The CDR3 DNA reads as TGTGCCAGCAGCGAATTAGGACTAGCGGAAGTCACAGATACGCAGTATTTT. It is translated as CASSELGLAEVTDTQYF.

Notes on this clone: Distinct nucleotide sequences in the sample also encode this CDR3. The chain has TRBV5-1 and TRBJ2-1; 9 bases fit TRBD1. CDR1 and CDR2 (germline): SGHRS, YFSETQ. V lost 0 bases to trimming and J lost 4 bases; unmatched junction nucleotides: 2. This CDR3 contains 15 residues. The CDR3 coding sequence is TGCGCCAGCAGCTTGGGGACAGGGGCTTACAATGAGCAGTTCTTC. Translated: CASSLGTGAYNEQFF.

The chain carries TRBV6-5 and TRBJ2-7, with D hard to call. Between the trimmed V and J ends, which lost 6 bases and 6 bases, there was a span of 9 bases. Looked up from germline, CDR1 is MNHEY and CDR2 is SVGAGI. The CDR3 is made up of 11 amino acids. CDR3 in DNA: TGTGCCAGCAGGCGTGTTGGCGAGCAGTACTTC. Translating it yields CASRRVGEQYF.

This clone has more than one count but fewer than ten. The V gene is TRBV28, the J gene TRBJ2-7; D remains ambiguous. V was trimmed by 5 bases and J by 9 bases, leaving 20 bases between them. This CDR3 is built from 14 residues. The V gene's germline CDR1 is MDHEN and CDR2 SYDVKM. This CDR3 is CASSGALFPFGQYF. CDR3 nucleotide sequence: TGTGCCAGCAGTGGCGCCCTTTTCCCTTTTGGGCAGTACTTC.

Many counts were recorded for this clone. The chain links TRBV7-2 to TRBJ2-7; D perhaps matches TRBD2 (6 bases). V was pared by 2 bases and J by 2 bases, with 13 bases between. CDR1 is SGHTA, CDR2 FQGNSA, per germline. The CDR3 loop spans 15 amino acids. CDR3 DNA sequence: TGTGCCAGCAGCTTAAATAGCGGCGTTGCCTACGAGCAGTACTTC. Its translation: CASSLNSGVAYEQYF.

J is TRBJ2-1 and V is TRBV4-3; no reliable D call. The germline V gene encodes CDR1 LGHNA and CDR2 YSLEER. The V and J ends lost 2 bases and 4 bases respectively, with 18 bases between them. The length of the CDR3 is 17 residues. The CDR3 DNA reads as TGCGCCAGCAGCCAATACGGGTCAGGAGTAGGATACAATGAGCAGTTCTTC. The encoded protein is CASSQYGSGVGYNEQFF.

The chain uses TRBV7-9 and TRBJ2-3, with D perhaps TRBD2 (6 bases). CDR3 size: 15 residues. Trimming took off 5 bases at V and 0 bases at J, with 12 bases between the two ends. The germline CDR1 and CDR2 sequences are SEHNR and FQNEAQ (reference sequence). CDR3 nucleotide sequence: TGTGCCAGCAGCCGTGGGGGGACTAGCACAGATACGCAGTATTTT. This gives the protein CASSRGGTSTDTQYF.

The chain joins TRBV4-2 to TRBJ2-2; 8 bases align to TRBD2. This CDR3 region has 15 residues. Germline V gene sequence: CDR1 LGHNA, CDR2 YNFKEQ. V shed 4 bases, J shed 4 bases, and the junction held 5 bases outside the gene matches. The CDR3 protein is CASSRLLAATGELFF. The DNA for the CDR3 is TGTGCCAGCAGCCGATTACTAGCGGCCACCGGGGAGCTGTTTTTT.

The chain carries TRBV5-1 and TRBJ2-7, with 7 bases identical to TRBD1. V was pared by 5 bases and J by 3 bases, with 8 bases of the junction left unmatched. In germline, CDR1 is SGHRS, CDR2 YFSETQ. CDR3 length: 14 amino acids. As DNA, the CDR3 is TGCGCCAGCAGTCCAGGGACAGTAGACTACGAGCAGTACTTC. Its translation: CASSPGTVDYEQYF.

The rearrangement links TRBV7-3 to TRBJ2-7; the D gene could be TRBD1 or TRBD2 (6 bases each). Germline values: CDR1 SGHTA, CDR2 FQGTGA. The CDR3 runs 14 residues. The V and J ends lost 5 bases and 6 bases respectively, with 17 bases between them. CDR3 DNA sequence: TGTGCCAGCAGCCTGAGGGGGAGGACCGGCGAGCAGTACTTC. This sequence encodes CASSLRGRTGEQYF.

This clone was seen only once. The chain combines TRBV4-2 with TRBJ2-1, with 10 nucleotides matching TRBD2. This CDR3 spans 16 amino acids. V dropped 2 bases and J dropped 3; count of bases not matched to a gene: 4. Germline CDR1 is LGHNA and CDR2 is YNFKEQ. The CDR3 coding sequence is TGTGCCAGCAGCCAACGGACTAGCGGAAACTACAATGAGCAGTTCTTC. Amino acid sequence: CASSQRTSGNYNEQFF.

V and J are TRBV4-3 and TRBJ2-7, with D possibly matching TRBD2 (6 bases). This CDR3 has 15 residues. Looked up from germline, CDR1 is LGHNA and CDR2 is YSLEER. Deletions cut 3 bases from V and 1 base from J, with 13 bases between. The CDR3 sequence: CASSQYTGTSYEQYF. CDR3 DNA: TGCGCCAGCAGCCAGTATACCGGGACTTCCTACGAGCAGTACTTC.

CDR3 DNA: TGCGCCAGCAGCCAAGATTCGGGTAGCGGGAGCGCCTACAATGAGCAGTTCTTC. It specifies CASSQDSGSGSAYNEQFF. The chain uses TRBV4-3 and TRBJ2-1; 9 positions match TRBD2. Germline CDR1 and CDR2: LGHNA and YSLEER. The CDR3 length is 18 residues. V lost 0 bases and J lost 2; bases outside the gene matches: 8.

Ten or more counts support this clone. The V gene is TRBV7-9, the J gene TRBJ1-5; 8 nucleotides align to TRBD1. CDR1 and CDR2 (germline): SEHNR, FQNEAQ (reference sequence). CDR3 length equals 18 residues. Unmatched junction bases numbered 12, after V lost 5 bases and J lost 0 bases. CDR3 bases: TGTGCCAGCAGCCTAGTAGGCGGGGGACAGGTTAGCAATCAGCCCCAGCATTTT. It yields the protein CASSLVGGGQVSNQPQHF.

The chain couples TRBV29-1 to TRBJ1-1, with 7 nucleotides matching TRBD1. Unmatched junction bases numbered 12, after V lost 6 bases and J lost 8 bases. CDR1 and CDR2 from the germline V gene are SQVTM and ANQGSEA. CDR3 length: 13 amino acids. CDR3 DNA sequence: TGCAGCGTGAGTGGACAGGCGTGGAGCGAAGCTTTCTTT. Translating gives CSVSGQAWSEAFF.

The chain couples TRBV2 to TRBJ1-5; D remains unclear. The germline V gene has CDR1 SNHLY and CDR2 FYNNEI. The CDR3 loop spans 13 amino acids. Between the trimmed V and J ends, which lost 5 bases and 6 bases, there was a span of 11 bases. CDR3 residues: CASSTPGGQPQHF. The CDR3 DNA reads TGTGCCAGCAGTACCCCGGGCGGTCAGCCCCAGCATTTT.

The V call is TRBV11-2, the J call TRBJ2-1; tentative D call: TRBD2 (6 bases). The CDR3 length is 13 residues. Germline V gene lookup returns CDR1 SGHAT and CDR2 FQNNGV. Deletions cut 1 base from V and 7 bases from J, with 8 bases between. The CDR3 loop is CASSLAGGNEQFF. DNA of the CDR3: TGTGCCAGCAGCTTAGCCGGAGGGAATGAGCAGTTCTTC.

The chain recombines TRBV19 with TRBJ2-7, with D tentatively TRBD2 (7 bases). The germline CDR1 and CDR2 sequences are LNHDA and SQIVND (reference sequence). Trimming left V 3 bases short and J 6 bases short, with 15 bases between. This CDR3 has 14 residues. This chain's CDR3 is CASSIRGATGEQYF. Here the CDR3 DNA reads TGTGCCAGTAGTATTCGGGGGGCAACCGGCGAGCAGTACTTC. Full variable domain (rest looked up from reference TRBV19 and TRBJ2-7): DGGITQSPKYLFRKEGQNVTLSCEQNLNHDAMYWYRQDPGQGLRLIYYSQIVNDFQKGDIAEGYSVSREKKESFPLTVTSAQKNPTAFYLCASSIRGATGEQYFGPGTRLTVT.

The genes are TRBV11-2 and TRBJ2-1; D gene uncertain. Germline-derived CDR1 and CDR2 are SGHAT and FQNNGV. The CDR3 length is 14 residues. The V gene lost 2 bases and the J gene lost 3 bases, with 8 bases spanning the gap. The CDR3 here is CASSLRGSYNEQFF. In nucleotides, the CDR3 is TGTGCCAGCAGCTTAAGAGGCAGCTACAATGAGCAGTTCTTC. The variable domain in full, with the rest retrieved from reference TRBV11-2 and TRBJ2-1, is EAGVAQSPRYKIIEKRQSVAFWCNPISGHATLYWYQQILGQGPKLLIQFQNNGVVDDSQLPKDRFSAERLKGVDSTLKIQPAKLEDSAVYLCASSLRGSYNEQFFGPGTRLTVL.

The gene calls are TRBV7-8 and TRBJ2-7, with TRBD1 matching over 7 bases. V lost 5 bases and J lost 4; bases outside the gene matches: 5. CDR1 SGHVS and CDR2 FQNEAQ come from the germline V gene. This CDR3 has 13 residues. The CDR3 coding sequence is TGTGCCAGCAGCCCCAGGGGGACGTACGAGCAGTACTTC. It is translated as CASSPRGTYEQYF.

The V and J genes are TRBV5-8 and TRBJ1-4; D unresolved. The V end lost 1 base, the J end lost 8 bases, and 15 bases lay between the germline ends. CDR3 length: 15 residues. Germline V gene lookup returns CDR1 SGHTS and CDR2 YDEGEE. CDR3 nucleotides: TGTGCCAGCAGCTTGTTGACGGCCCGGGAGGAAAAACTGTTTTTT. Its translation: CASSLLTAREEKLFF.

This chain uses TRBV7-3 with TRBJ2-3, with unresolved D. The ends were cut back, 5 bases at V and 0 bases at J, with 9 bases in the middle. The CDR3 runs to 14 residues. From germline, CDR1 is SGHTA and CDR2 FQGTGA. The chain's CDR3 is CASSLVSSTDTQYF. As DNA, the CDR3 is TGTGCCAGCAGCCTAGTGTCCAGCACAGATACGCAGTATTTT.

The CDR3 DNA reads as TGTGCCTGGAGTGAGGCCCCAACTTTTAACTACGAGCAGTACTTC. Translation: CAWSEAPTFNYEQYF. This chain joins TRBV30 and TRBJ2-7; D is undetermined. V was trimmed by 1 base and J by 3 bases, leaving 16 bases between them. Germline lookup yields CDR1 GTSNPN and CDR2 SVGIG (reference sequence). The CDR3 has 15 amino acids.

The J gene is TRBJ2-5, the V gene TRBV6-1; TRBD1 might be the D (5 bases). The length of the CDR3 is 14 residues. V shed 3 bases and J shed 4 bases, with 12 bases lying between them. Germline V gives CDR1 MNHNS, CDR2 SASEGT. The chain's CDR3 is CASSELRTTETQYF. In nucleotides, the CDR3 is TGTGCCAGCAGTGAGCTCAGGACAACAGAGACCCAGTACTTC.

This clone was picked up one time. The CDR3 DNA reads as TGCGCCAGCAGCTTGATGGAGAGAAACATTCAGTACTTC. The encoded protein is CASSLMERNIQYF. This rearrangement joins TRBV5-1 to TRBJ2-4; D not certain. CDR3 size: 13 residues. Looked up from germline, CDR1 is SGHRS and CDR2 is YFSETQ. Trimming cost V 1 base and J 6 bases, with 8 bases left between them. The full variable domain, completed using reference TRBV5-1 and TRBJ2-4, is KAGVTQTPRYLIKTRGQQVTLSCSPISGHRSVSWYQQTPGQGLQFLFEYFSETQRNKGNFPGRFSGRQFSNSRSEMNVSTLELGDSALYLCASSLMERNIQYFGAGTRLSVL.

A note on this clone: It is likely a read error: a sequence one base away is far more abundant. CDR3 loop: CASSWDRASGNTVYF. CDR3 coding DNA: TGTGCCAGCAGTTGGGACAGGGCTTCTGGAAACACCGTATATTTT. The gene calls are TRBV6-6 and TRBJ1-3; 9 bases are a match to TRBD1. CDR1 MNHNY and CDR2 SVGAGI come from the germline V gene (reference sequence). The CDR3 runs to 15 residues.

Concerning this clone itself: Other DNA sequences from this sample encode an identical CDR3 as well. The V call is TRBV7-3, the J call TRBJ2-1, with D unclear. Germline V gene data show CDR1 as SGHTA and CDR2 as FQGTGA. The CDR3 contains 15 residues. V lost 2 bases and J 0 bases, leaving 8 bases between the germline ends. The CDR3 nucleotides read TGTGCCAGCAGCTTAGGCTGGAGCTCCTACAATGAGCAGTTCTTC. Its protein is CASSLGWSSYNEQFF.